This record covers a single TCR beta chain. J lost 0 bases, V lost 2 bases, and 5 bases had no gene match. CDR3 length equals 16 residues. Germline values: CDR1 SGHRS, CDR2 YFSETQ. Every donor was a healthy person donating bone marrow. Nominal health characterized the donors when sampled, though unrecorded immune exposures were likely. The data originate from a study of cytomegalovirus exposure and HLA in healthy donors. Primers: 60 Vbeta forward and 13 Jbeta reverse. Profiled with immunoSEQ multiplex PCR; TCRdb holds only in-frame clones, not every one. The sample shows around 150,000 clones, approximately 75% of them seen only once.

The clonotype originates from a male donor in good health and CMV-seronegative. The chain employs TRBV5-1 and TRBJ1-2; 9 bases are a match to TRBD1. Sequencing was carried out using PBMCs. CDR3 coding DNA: TGCGCCAGCAGCTTTGCGACAGGGGGTCCTAACTATGGCTACACCTTC. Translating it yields CASSFATGGPNYGYTF.